This is a list of T cell receptor beta chains from one sample in a study of T-cell memory formation after mild COVID-19. MiXCR, run by TCRdb on the 5' RACE reads, gives a single entry per CDR3 protein. The data show around 450,000 distinct CDR3 sequences, roughly 20% seen once. Sequencing input: PBMCs or a T cell subset sorted from them (not recorded which). The receptors were sampled from an adult woman who had mild COVID-19 (a few samples of this study predate the infection). Cell type and time point are not known. Both conserved end residues are part of each CDR3. The order of the fields is clone size, D gene, J gene, V gene, CDR3 protein, CDR3 DNA. A D gene is named only where the DNA matches it firmly. Not every row has a clone size; where given, it reads once, few, many or a size class.

clone size: NA
D gene: NA
J gene: TRBJ2-3
V gene: TRBV7-9
CDR3 protein: CASSLSTTDTQYF
CDR3 DNA: TGTGCCAGCAGCTTATCTACCACAGATACGCAGTATTTT

clone size: NA
D gene: TRBD1
J gene: TRBJ1-2
V gene: TRBV30
CDR3 protein: CACTQGGMGYTF
CDR3 DNA: TGTGCCTGTACACAGGGGGGCATGGGCTACACCTTC

clone size: NA
D gene: NA
J gene: TRBJ2-1
V gene: TRBV12-3/TRBV12-4
CDR3 protein: CASSTYFEQFF
CDR3 DNA: TGTGCCAGCAGCACTTATTTTGAGCAGTTCTTC

clone size: NA
D gene: NA
J gene: TRBJ1-3
V gene: TRBV7-2
CDR3 protein: CASSRASGAGNTIYF
CDR3 DNA: TGTGCCAGCAGCCGAGCCTCGGGGGCTGGAAACACCATATATTTT

clone size: NA
D gene: NA
J gene: TRBJ1-1
V gene: TRBV6-2/TRBV6-3
CDR3 protein: CASSPPGPPNPEAFF
CDR3 DNA: TGTGCCAGCAGTCCCCCCGGTCCCCCTAACCCTGAAGCTTTCTTT

clone size: few
D gene: TRBD1
J gene: TRBJ1-5
V gene: TRBV6-5
CDR3 protein: CASRPQDRGNQPQHF
CDR3 DNA: TGTGCCAGCAGACCCCAGGACAGGGGCAATCAGCCCCAGCATTTT

clone size: once
D gene: TRBD1
J gene: TRBJ1-6
V gene: TRBV15
CDR3 protein: CATETGRANSPLHF
CDR3 DNA: TGTGCCACCGAGACAGGGCGGGCTAATTCACCCCTCCACTTT

clone size: few
D gene: NA
J gene: TRBJ2-7
V gene: TRBV9
CDR3 protein: CASSVDQGPSYEQYF
CDR3 DNA: TGTGCCAGCAGCGTAGACCAGGGGCCATCCTACGAGCAGTACTTC

clone size: NA
D gene: NA
J gene: TRBJ2-5
V gene: TRBV4-1
CDR3 protein: CASSQDWSETQYF
CDR3 DNA: TGCGCCAGCAGCCAAGATTGGTCGGAGACCCAGTACTTC

clone size: NA
D gene: NA
J gene: TRBJ2-7
V gene: TRBV9
CDR3 protein: CASSGIRTLSYEQYF
CDR3 DNA: TGTGCCAGCAGCGGGATTAGGACTCTCTCCTACGAGCAGTACTTC

clone size: NA
D gene: NA
J gene: TRBJ2-7
V gene: TRBV3-2
CDR3 protein: CASSQDPYLFRSPEQYF
CDR3 DNA: TGTGCCAGCAGCCAAGATCCCTACCTTTTTCGGTCACCCGAGCAGTACTTC

clone size: few
D gene: NA
J gene: TRBJ2-1
V gene: TRBV20-1
CDR3 protein: CSARDLLGRNEQFF
CDR3 DNA: TGCAGTGCTAGAGACCTCTTAGGGCGCAATGAGCAGTTCTTC

clone size: NA
D gene: NA
J gene: TRBJ2-3
V gene: TRBV2
CDR3 protein: CASSEAGVSAPSTDTQYF
CDR3 DNA: TGTGCCAGCAGTGAAGCGGGGGTCTCAGCGCCCAGCACAGATACGCAGTATTTT

clone size: NA
D gene: NA
J gene: TRBJ1-1
V gene: TRBV20-1
CDR3 protein: CSASRLTGGEAFF
CDR3 DNA: TGCAGTGCTAGCAGGTTAACCGGGGGTGAAGCTTTCTTT

clone size: NA
D gene: NA
J gene: TRBJ2-7
V gene: TRBV14
CDR3 protein: CASSPTTTYEQYF
CDR3 DNA: TGTGCCAGCAGCCCGACAACCACCTACGAGCAGTACTTC

clone size: few
D gene: NA
J gene: TRBJ2-7
V gene: TRBV7-9
CDR3 protein: CASGLQAYEQYF
CDR3 DNA: TGTGCCAGCGGATTACAGGCATACGAGCAGTACTTC

clone size: NA
D gene: NA
J gene: TRBJ2-7
V gene: TRBV20-1
CDR3 protein: CSAREWQGGYEQYF
CDR3 DNA: TGCAGTGCTAGAGAATGGCAGGGTGGCTACGAGCAGTACTTC

clone size: NA
D gene: NA
J gene: TRBJ2-2
V gene: TRBV5-1
CDR3 protein: CASSLGTRELFF
CDR3 DNA: TGCGCCAGCAGCTTGGGTACGCGGGAGCTGTTTTTT

clone size: NA
D gene: NA
J gene: TRBJ1-3
V gene: TRBV9
CDR3 protein: CASSVGVADTIYF
CDR3 DNA: TGTGCCAGCAGCGTAGGCGTTGCGGACACCATATATTTT

clone size: NA
D gene: NA
J gene: TRBJ2-7
V gene: TRBV18
CDR3 protein: CASSPPSGGAYEQYF
CDR3 DNA: TGTGCCAGCTCACCACCTTCCGGGGGCGCTTACGAGCAGTACTTC